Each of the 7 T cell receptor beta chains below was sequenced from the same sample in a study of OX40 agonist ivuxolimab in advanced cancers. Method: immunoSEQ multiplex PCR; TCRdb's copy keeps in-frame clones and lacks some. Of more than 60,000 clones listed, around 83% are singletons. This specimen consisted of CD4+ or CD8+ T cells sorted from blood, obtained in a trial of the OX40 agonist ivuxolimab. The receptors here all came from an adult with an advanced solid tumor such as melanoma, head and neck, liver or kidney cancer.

CDR3 residues: CATSRDGAGTYEQYF. The CDR3 DNA reads TGTGCCACCAGCAGAGATGGGGCCGGAACCTACGAGCAGTACTTC. V is TRBV15 and J is TRBJ2-7; a possible D gene is TRBD1 (5 bases). V lost 0 bases, J lost 2 bases, and 11 bases lay in between. Germline V gene data show CDR1 as LNHNV and CDR2 as YYDKDF (reference sequence). CDR3 length: 15 amino acids.

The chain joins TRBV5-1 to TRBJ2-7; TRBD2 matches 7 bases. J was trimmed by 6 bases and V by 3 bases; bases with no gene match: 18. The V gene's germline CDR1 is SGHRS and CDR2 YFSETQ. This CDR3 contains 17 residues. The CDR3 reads CASSSDSAWGGKPEQYF. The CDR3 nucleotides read TGCGCCAGCAGCTCGGACTCCGCTTGGGGGGGAAAACCCGAGCAGTACTTC.

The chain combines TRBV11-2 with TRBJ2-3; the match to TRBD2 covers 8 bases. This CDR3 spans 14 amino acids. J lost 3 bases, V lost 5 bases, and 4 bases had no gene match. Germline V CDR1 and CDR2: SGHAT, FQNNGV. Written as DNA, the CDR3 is TGTGCCAGCAGCCCCCGGGAGGGTACAGATACGCAGTATTTT. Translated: CASSPREGTDTQYF.

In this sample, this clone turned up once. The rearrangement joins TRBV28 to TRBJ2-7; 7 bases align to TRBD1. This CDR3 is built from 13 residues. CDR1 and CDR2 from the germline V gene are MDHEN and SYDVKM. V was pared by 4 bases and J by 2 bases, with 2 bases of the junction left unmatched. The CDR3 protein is CASSSGQTYEQYF. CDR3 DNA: TGTGCCAGCAGTTCGGGACAGACCTACGAGCAGTACTTC.

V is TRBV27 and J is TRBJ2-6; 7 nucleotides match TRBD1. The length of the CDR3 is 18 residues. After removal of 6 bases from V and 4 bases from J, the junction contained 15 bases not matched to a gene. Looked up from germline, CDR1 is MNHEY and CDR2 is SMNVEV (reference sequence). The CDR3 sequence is CASRPGTVLISGANVLTF. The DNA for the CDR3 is TGTGCCAGCAGGCCCGGGACAGTCCTTATTTCCGGGGCCAACGTCCTGACTTTC.

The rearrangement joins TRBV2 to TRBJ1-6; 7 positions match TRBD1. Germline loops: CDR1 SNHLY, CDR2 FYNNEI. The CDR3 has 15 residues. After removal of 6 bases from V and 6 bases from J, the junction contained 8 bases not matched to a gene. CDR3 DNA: TGTGCCAGCAGCCAACGGGACAGCCTTAATTCACCCCTCCACTTT. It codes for CASSQRDSLNSPLHF.

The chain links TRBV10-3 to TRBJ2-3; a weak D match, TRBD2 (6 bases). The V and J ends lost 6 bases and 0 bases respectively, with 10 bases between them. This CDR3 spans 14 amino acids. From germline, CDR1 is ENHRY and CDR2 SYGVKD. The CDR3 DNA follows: TGTGCCATCAGACCCGGGACTAGCACAGATACGCAGTATTTT. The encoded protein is CAIRPGTSTDTQYF.